This record concerns one T cell receptor (beta chain) sequence. The CDR3 extends over 15 amino acids. Unmatched junction bases numbered 7, after V lost 7 bases and J lost 1 base. Germline assignment: CDR1 MNHNS and CDR2 SASEGT. This sample stems from a study of shared clonotypes between healthy human individuals. Some clones are missing from TCRdb's copy, which holds only in-frame ones; the method was immunoSEQ multiplex PCR. The profile covers fewer than 1.8 million clones, with approximately 98.5% appearing a single time and about 0.34% taken by the ten largest. Sequenced: naive CD4+ T cells sorted from blood. The subset here: CD45RA+ positively selected. This clonotype originated in a man aged 30-40 years in good health. The chain uses TRBV6-1 and TRBJ1-5; TRBD1 matches 7 bases. The CDR3 DNA follows: TGTGCCAGCAACCTACAGGGGCAGAGCAATCAGCCCCAGCATTTT. It encodes CASNLQGQSNQPQHF.